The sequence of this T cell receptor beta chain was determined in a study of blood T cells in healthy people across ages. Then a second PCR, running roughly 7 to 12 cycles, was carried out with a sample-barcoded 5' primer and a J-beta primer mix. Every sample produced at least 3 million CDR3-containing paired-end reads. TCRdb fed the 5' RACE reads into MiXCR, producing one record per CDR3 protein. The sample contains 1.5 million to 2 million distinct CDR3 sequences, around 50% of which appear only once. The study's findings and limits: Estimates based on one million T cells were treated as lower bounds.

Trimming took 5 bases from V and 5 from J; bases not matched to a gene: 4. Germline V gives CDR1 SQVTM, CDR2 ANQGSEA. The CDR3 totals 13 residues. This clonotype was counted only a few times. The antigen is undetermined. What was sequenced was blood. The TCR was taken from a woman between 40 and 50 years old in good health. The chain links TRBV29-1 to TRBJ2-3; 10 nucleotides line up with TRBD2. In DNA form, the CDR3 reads TGCAGCGTTAGCGGGGGGGATGAAGATACGCAGTATTTT. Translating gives CSVSGGDEDTQYF.